This TCR beta chain was found in a study of T cells after yellow fever vaccination. The CDR3 runs to 17 residues. Germline lookup yields CDR1 KGHDR and CDR2 SFDVKD. J was trimmed by 0 bases and V by 3 bases; bases with no gene match: 8. This clonotype has just a few counts. Each CDR3 protein is one row after TCRdb ran MiXCR on the 5' RACE reads. The sample carries 250,000 to 400,000 distinct CDR3 sequences, over 3.5% recorded once. The sequence was collected from a young man who received the YFV17D yellow fever vaccine. The material was PBMCs, obtained 5 days after the yellow fever booster vaccination. V and J are TRBV24-1 and TRBJ2-5; 8 bases align to TRBD1. Written as DNA, the CDR3 is TGTGCCACCAGTGATCCGCGCCGGGACAGGTACCAAGAGACCCAGTACTTC. This translates into CATSDPRRDRYQETQYF.